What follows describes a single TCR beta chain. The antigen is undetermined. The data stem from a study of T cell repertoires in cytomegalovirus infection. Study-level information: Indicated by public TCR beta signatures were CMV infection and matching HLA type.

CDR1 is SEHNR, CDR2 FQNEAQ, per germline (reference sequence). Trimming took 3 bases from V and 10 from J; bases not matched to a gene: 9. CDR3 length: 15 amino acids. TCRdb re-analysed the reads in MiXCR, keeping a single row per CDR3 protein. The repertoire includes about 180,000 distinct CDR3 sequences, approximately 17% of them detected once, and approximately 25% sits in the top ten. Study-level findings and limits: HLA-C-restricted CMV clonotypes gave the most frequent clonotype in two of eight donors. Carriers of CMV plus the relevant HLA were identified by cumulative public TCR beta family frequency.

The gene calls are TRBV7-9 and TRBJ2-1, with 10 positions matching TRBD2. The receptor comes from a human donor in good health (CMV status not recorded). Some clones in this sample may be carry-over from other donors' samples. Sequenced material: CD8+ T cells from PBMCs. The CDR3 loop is CASSFSGGSQREQFF. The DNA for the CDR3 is TGTGCCAGCAGCTTTAGCGGGGGGTCACAGAGGGAGCAGTTCTTC.